A single T cell receptor beta chain is shown here with its context. Its matching antigen is unknown. This record belongs to a study of cytomegalovirus exposure and HLA in healthy donors. The PCR had 60 Vbeta and 13 Jbeta primers. Measured with immunoSEQ multiplex PCR; TCRdb has only the in-frame clones, and not every one. The repertoire holds roughly 120,000 clones, with 65% as singletons. Overall study results and limits: A later analysis appeared to link common viral pathogens to several of the most significant clusters. Previous analysis showed most TCR beta V segments were productive about 90% or about 30% of the time.

The CDR3 is made up of 15 amino acids. Per the germline V gene, CDR1 is MDHEN and CDR2 is SYDVKM. V was trimmed by 6 bases and J by 3 bases, leaving 17 bases between them. The TCR comes from a woman in her thirties or forties in good health and CMV-seropositive. The chain links TRBV28 to TRBJ2-5; perhaps TRBD1 as D (6 bases). Specimen: PBMCs. This CDR3 reads CASSPTGRVKETQYF. The CDR3 DNA is TGTGCCAGCAGCCCAACAGGGAGAGTAAAAGAGACCCAGTACTTC.